The 9 T cell receptor beta chains in this list originate from one sample, sequenced in a study of blood T cell repertoires in COVID-19. Clones were sequenced by immunoSEQ multiplex PCR, and TCRdb holds only the in-frame ones, with some missing. Of about 160,000 clones listed, 80% to 90% are singletons. The specimen was peripheral blood. The receptors come from a woman aged 80 or older with acute or convalescent COVID-19.

This clone was counted once. The rearrangement links TRBV6-6 to TRBJ1-6, with D possibly TRBD1 on 5 matching bases. Germline V gives CDR1 MNHNY, CDR2 SVGAGI (reference sequence). The CDR3 runs 15 residues. The V gene lost 2 bases and the J gene lost 3 bases, with 8 bases spanning the gap. The CDR3 sequence: CASSYGQHYNSPLHF. In DNA form, the CDR3 reads TGTGCCAGCAGTTACGGACAACACTATAATTCACCCCTCCACTTT.

The chain couples TRBV5-5 to TRBJ2-2, with D maybe TRBD1 (6 bases). Looked up from germline, CDR1 is SGHKS and CDR2 is YYEKEE (reference sequence). Trimming took 4 bases from V and 6 from J, leaving 13 bases between them. The CDR3 is 14 residues long. This CDR3 reads CASSIRTAAGELFF. The CDR3 DNA follows: TGTGCCAGCAGCATTCGGACAGCCGCCGGGGAGCTGTTTTTT.

The chain links TRBV12-3 or TRBV12-4 to TRBJ2-5; TRBD1 is a possible D gene (6 bases). V lost 7 bases, J lost 6 bases, and 15 bases lay in between. CDR3 size: 13 residues. This CDR3 reads CASTPTGTKTQYF. The CDR3, as DNA: TGTGCCAGCACCCCGACAGGTACGAAGACCCAGTACTTC.

A single count supports this clone. The chain joins TRBV13 to TRBJ2-7, with 11 bases that match TRBD2. The CDR3 sequence is 15 residues long. Germline loops: CDR1 PRHDT, CDR2 FYEKMQ (reference sequence). J was trimmed by 4 bases and V by 4 bases; bases with no gene match: 6. The CDR3 protein is CASSSLAGGQYEQYF. CDR3 sequence (DNA): TGTGCCAGCAGCTCCTTAGCGGGGGGGCAATACGAGCAGTACTTC.

The chain carries TRBV11-2 and TRBJ1-5; D is possibly TRBD1 (5 bases). This CDR3 has 13 amino acids. Trimming removed 8 bases at V and 7 bases at J, with 15 bases between. Germline assignment: CDR1 SGHAT and CDR2 FQNNGV. The CDR3 reads CASAGQGGQPQHF. DNA of the CDR3: TGTGCCAGCGCGGGGCAGGGAGGGCAGCCCCAGCATTTT.

Only a few counts were recorded for this clone. This chain joins TRBV6-2 or TRBV6-3 and TRBJ1-6; D is perhaps TRBD1 (6 bases). The CDR3 has 15 amino acids. The V and J ends lost 2 bases and 9 bases respectively, with 14 bases between them. Germline assignment: CDR1 MNHEY and CDR2 SVGEGT. Written as DNA, the CDR3 is TGTGCCAGCAGTTACCCTTCCGGGACAATTTCACCCCTCCACTTT. Protein product: CASSYPSGTISPLHF.

This clone was detected only once. The chain uses TRBV24-1 and TRBJ1-2, with D possibly being TRBD1 (6 bases). The CDR3 has 13 residues. CDR1 is KGHDR and CDR2 is SFDVKD in the germline V gene. V shed 4 bases and J shed 7 bases, with 12 bases lying between them. The CDR3 region has the DNA TGTGCCACCAGTGACTACAGGGCTGGTGGCTACACCTTC. This sequence encodes CATSDYRAGGYTF.

The chain couples TRBV5-1 to TRBJ1-5; D is uncertain. The CDR3 is 15 amino acids. Germline loops: CDR1 SGHRS, CDR2 YFSETQ. The V end was cut by 0 bases, the J end by 4 bases, with 11 bases between. CDR3 sequence (DNA): TGCGCCAGCAGCTTGGAGGCGGATAGAAATCAGCCCCAGCATTTT. Encoded protein: CASSLEADRNQPQHF.

The J gene is TRBJ2-3, the V gene TRBV7-6, with D tentatively TRBD1 (5 bases). Trimming took 2 bases from V and 6 from J, leaving 15 bases between them. The CDR3 is 15 residues long. Germline CDR1 is SGHVS and CDR2 is FNYEAQ. The CDR3 region is CASSLNWGPADTQYF. As DNA, the CDR3 is TGTGCCAGCAGCTTAAACTGGGGCCCGGCCGATACGCAGTATTTT.